The clone carrying this T cell receptor beta chain showed up many times. Its antigen is not known. Orbital computed tomography, together with clinical symptoms, serum thyroxine, TRAb and thyroid ultrasound, was used for diagnosis. This sample was included in a study of Graves' ophthalmopathy and Graves' hyperthyroidism. For the study at large: The study drew peripheral blood at initial diagnosis, before any treatment. Study observations and caveats: The authors also found most expanded thyroid clonotypes above 0.001 frequency in blood. An approximately 80% specificity and 85% to 90% sensitivity were achieved by a 13-signature model that separated ophthalmopathy from stable hyperthyroidism.

Germline CDR1 and CDR2: SGDLS and YYNGEE. The length of the CDR3 is 16 residues. V shed 0 bases and J shed 4 bases, with 13 bases lying between them. TCR beta CDR3 regions were amplified from RNA transcripts. HTBI primers served in a first-round RT-PCR, which a second-round multiplex PCR followed. TCRdb itself ran the multiplex PCR reads through MiXCR, one entry per CDR3 protein. Of some 350,000 distinct CDR3 sequences in the sample, about 15% were seen once. This clonotype originated in an adult woman with stable Graves' hyperthyroidism. The chain is built from TRBV9 and TRBJ2-2, with D unresolved. The sequencing input was peripheral blood. CDR3 region: CASSVAPLTGTGELFF. CDR3 sequence (DNA): TGTGCCAGCAGCGTAGCCCCCCTGACTGGCACCGGGGAGCTGTTTTTT. The full variable domain, in which reference TRBV9 and TRBJ2-2 provide the parts outside the CDR3, is DSGVTQTPKHLITATGQRVTLRCSPRSGDLSVYWYQQSLDQGLQFLIQYYNGEERAKGNILERFSAQQFPDLHSELNLSSLELGDSALYFCASSVAPLTGTGELFFGEGSRLTVL.